Sequencing of this T cell receptor (beta chain) was carried out in a study of T-cell reconstitution after alpha-beta-depleted transplantation in children. Study-level points and caveats: A year post-transplant, T-cell counts and diversity derived mostly from newly produced T cells.

CDR1 and CDR2 from the germline V gene are SEHNR and FQNEAQ (reference sequence). Trimming cost V 3 bases and J 7 bases; bases outside gene matches: 14. The CDR3 runs 17 residues. Preparation of the TCRbeta library used unique molecular identifiers. TCRdb analysed the PCR reads with MiXCR anew, one entry per CDR3 protein. The table includes approximately 800,000 distinct CDR3 sequences, around 17% detected once. This clonotype showed up just a few times. The antigen remains unidentified. The sequence was collected from a male patient aged 10-17 years who had a stem cell transplant for acute lymphoblastic leukemia, so the T cells may come from the graft donor. The chain carries TRBV7-9 and TRBJ2-1; TRBD2 aligns across 8 bases. Specimen: PBMCs, mostly from graft donor cells, collected 360 days after TCRalphabeta/CD19-depleted stem cell transplant. The CDR3 nucleotides are TGTGCCAGCAGCTTCCCCTCCAGGCCCCGGGGGGGTAATGAGCAGTTCTTC. Translation: CASSFPSRPRGGNEQFF.